This T cell receptor beta chain was recorded in a study of shared clonotypes between healthy human individuals (dated by TCRdb to about 2020). Study-wide context: A couple of women and a few men aged 18 to 49 years were included in the cohort. The study deeply sequenced blood TCR repertoires of about 5 healthy adults to estimate repertoire size and the extent of clonotype sharing between individuals. For each donor, CD4 naive and CD4 memory were each run on three plates, CD8 naive on two plates, and CD8 memory on one plate. Different laboratories and diverse techniques were used to prepare libraries and sequence TCR repertoires, to increase sequencing depth and limit assay-specific biases. Per donor, leukapheresis produced somewhere between about 0.8 and 9 billion PBMCs. What the authors observed across the whole study: Compared with non-shared clonotypes, the clonotypes found in all four sorted-subset donors had higher generation probabilities. Because the study included a small number of donors, the genetic and exposure-history diversity represented was limited. Even with the large sequencing depth, rarefaction of the sorted-subset datasets indicated that sequencing was incomplete. Naive subsets generally had larger estimated clonotype richness than memory subsets did. Sampling was restricted to blood, and TCR repertoires in tissues likely differ from the TCR repertoires found in blood. Pairwise subsampling led to the expectation that sequencing depth would affect the degree of clonotype sharing among donors. Sharing across four donors was observed for around 5% of naive CD4, 3% to 3.5% of naive CD8, 2% to 2.5% of memory CD4, and about 0.4% of memory CD8 clonotypes.

The donors were healthy, HIV-negative adults who had no recently reported acute infections or vaccinations. All donors were Caucasian adults living in Nashville, Tennessee, USA. CD4+ T cells were enriched by magnetic negative selection; naive cells were then positively selected on CD45RA, and the negative fraction formed the memory subset. After blood collection by leukapheresis, PBMCs were isolated using Ficoll-Histopaque density gradient centrifugation and then cryopreserved in the vapor phase of liquid nitrogen. Purity and quantity of every magnetically sorted T cell population were checked by analytical flow cytometry. From each sorted fraction, genomic DNA was isolated and quantified by UV absorbance on a Nanodrop 2000c. Spanning cysteine to phenylalanine, the CDR3 consists of 14 amino acids. Only the CDR3 portion is preserved as DNA: 42 bases, with reading frame beginning at the first base. The CDR1 and CDR2 encoded by the germline V gene are SNHLY and FYNNEI. V is reduced by 2 bases and J by 4 bases, leaving a spacing of 11 bases between them.

Using the deep immunoSEQ assay, TCR CDR3 regions were amplified from genomic DNA by multiplex PCR. Genomic DNA extracted from each cell subset was distributed evenly over all wells of several immunoSEQ 96-well plates, and each plate served as one replicate. Each replicate PCR for sorted subsets received roughly 0.2 ug genomic DNA, equal to 30,000 or so T cell genomes. The purified libraries were quantified using a Qubit 3.0 fluorometer, sized with a Bioanalyzer 2100, and then quantified again using the KAPA Library Quantification kit. Every immunoSEQ 96-well plate was sequenced on a dedicated single-read 150-cycle Illumina NextSeq 550 flow cell. From the authors' description of their analysis: Because the immunoSEQ output included only junctional sequences and no quality scores, the filtering could not be the same as the filtering used for full-length reads. Sequences were annotated with PyIR, a Python wrapper for IgBLAST v1.9, using IMGT germline references to assign V/J genes and CDR3. Any read was removed if the V/J assignment was weak (E-value above 1e-6), the CDR3 was missing, or the read contained stop codons, out-of-frame junctions, or ambiguous translated residues. V3J clonotypes were defined as sequences sharing an identical inferred V gene, J gene, and CDR3 amino acid sequence. To compute the percentage overlap between repertoires, the number of shared unique clonotypes was divided by the size of the smaller repertoire. Richness of each repertoire was evaluated using RTK rarefaction, the Chao1 estimator, and Recon v2.1 estimates of unobserved clonotypes. Generation probabilities were computed with OLGA for all TCRbeta clonotypes obtained by the gDNA method from a handful of donors. TCRdb mirrors the immuneACCESS table, restricted to in-frame sequences. Some clones are absent from its copies; in checked studies, under half trace to an unresolved V gene, and the reason for the others is unknown. V and J calls and clone size are copied from that table; D and trimming were computed from the DNA. This sample is represented by some 1 million clones; approximately 72% of them were singletons. The ten largest clonotypes hold approximately 1.5% of the sample.

Points on this clone: It lacks a known antigen. Per-nucleotide qualities are absent, and no much larger clonotype sits a single base away.

The sequenced sample consisted of memory CD4+ T cells sorted from blood. The sample's cell subset or site label, in plain terms: CD45RA-negative fraction. This clonotype originated in a young man in good health. The chain joins TRBV2 to TRBJ1-1; D gene: possibly TRBD1, on 6 matching bases. The sequenced DNA: TGTGCCAGCAGTGAACTAGGACAGCCCACTGAAGCTTTCTTT. This yields the protein CASSELGQPTEAFF.